Following are 28 T cell receptor beta chains from one sample sequenced in a study of T cell responses to AZD1222 COVID-19 vaccine. Libraries were prepared by immunoSEQ multiplex PCR; TCRdb keeps only in-frame clonotypes and omits some of them. The data show 150,000 to 200,000 clones, with about 94% seen just once and roughly a tenth held by the top ten. Sequences were derived from peripheral blood, sampled on day 0 of AZD1222 vaccination. These receptors came from an adult in good health.

This sequence joins TRBV28 and TRBJ2-5, with 7 nucleotides matching TRBD1. Germline CDR1 MDHEN, CDR2 SYDVKM. V was clipped by 2 bases and J by 5 bases; unmatched bases: 5. CDR3 length: 14 residues. Here the CDR3 DNA reads TGTGCCAGCAGTTTACTCACAGGGGCGGAGACCCAGTACTTC. This codes for CASSLLTGAETQYF. The full variable domain, with the rest looked up from reference TRBV28 and TRBJ2-5, is DVKVTQSSRYLVKRTGEKVFLECVQDMDHENMFWYRQDPGLGLRLIYFSYDVKMKEKGDIPEGYSVSREKKERFSLILESASTNQTSMYLCASSLLTGAETQYFGPGTRLLVL.

The genes are TRBV6-6 and TRBJ1-3; D is possibly TRBD1 (5 bases). CDR3 size: 15 residues. Germline CDR1 is MNHNY and CDR2 is SVGAGI (reference sequence). Trimming took 5 bases from V and 7 from J, leaving 18 bases between them. In nucleotides, the CDR3 is TGTGCCAGCAGTAACACGCGGGGCCAGGTGAACACCATATATTTT. Translating it yields CASSNTRGQVNTIYF.

This chain connects TRBV28 to TRBJ2-3, with 9 bases that match TRBD2. Germline CDR1 is MDHEN and CDR2 is SYDVKM. The CDR3 contains 16 residues. Trimming removed 4 bases from V and 0 bases from J; junction bases left unmatched: 5. CDR3 sequence reads: CASSSLAGTSTDTQYF. The CDR3 bases are TGTGCCAGCAGTTCTCTAGCGGGGACTAGCACAGATACGCAGTATTTT. The whole variable domain, filled in from reference TRBV28 and TRBJ2-3, reads DVKVTQSSRYLVKRTGEKVFLECVQDMDHENMFWYRQDPGLGLRLIYFSYDVKMKEKGDIPEGYSVSREKKERFSLILESASTNQTSMYLCASSSLAGTSTDTQYFGPGTRLTVL.

The V call is TRBV6-5, the J call TRBJ1-5; D gene ambiguous. CDR3 size: 12 residues. Germline values: CDR1 MNHEY, CDR2 SVGAGI. The ends were cut back, 11 bases at V and 0 bases at J, with 8 bases in the middle. The CDR3 DNA is TGTGCCCTGGGCTTTAGCAATCAGCCCCAGCATTTT. The encoded protein is CALGFSNQPQHF.

The chain links TRBV7-2 to TRBJ2-4; D possibly matches TRBD1 or TRBD2 (10 bases each). This CDR3 region has 19 residues. V was cut by 3 bases and J by 11 bases, with 32 bases left in between. Per the germline V gene, CDR1 is SGHTA and CDR2 is FQGNSA. CDR3 region: CASSLQGTGAPRTSGVQYF. DNA for the CDR3: TGTGCCAGCAGCTTGCAAGGGACAGGGGCCCCTAGGACTAGCGGCGTTCAGTACTTC.

This chain uses TRBV19 with TRBJ2-7; the D is unclear. With 4 bases removed from V and 0 bases from J, the gap between germline ends came to 7 bases. From germline, CDR1 is LNHDA and CDR2 SQIVND (reference sequence). The length of the CDR3 is 13 residues. Here the CDR3 DNA reads TGTGCCAGTAGTAAAGGGCTCTCCTACGAGCAGTACTTC. Its translation is CASSKGLSYEQYF.

This chain joins TRBV12-2 and TRBJ2-3; the D call TRBD2 from the table was never checked on the DNA. TRBV12-2 constitutes a pseudogene. The CDR3 length is 15 residues. The CDR3 nucleotides read TGTGCAAGTCGCTTAGCTAGCGGGGGCACAGATACGCAGTATTTT. Its protein product is CASRLASGGTDTQYF.

The rearrangement joins TRBV2 to TRBJ1-6; unclear D gene. Trimming cost V 3 bases and J 3 bases, with 9 bases left between them. Germline-derived CDR1 and CDR2 are SNHLY and FYNNEI. The CDR3 consists of 15 residues. CDR3 in DNA: TGTGCCAGCAGTGAGGAGGCCGTCTATAATTCACCCCTCCACTTT. Its protein product is CASSEEAVYNSPLHF. The full variable domain, in which reference TRBV2 and TRBJ1-6 provide the parts outside the CDR3, is EPEVTQTPSHQVTQMGQEVILRCVPISNHLYFYWYRQILGQKVEFLVSFYNNEISEKSEIFDDQFSVERPDGSNFTLKIRSTKLEDSAMYFCASSEEAVYNSPLHFGNGTRLTVT.

This rearrangement joins TRBV5-1 to TRBJ1-4; no definite D call. The CDR3 loop spans 15 amino acids. The germline V gene has CDR1 SGHRS and CDR2 YFSETQ. Trimming stripped 3 bases from V and 0 bases from J, with 9 bases between. The CDR3 sequence is CASSSASTTNEKLFF. The CDR3 DNA reads TGCGCCAGCAGCTCCGCTTCTACAACTAATGAAAAACTGTTTTTT.

With respect to this clone: This sample includes further DNA sequences coding for the same CDR3. V and J are TRBV28 and TRBJ1-1; maybe TRBD1 (5 bases). CDR1 and CDR2 (germline): MDHEN, SYDVKM. The ends were cut back, 2 bases at V and 1 base at J, with 5 bases in the middle. The CDR3 runs 13 residues. CDR3 sequence reads: CASSLGGNTEAFF. CDR3 coding DNA: TGTGCCAGCAGTTTAGGGGGGAACACTGAAGCTTTCTTT.

J is TRBJ1-1 and V is TRBV15, with 7 positions matching TRBD1. This CDR3 comprises 14 residues. CDR1 LNHNV and CDR2 YYDKDF come from the germline V gene (reference sequence). V trimming: 3 bases; J trimming: 1 base; junction bases outside the gene matches: 2. This CDR3 reads CATSSGQANTEAFF. CDR3 DNA: TGTGCCACCAGCAGCGGACAGGCGAACACTGAAGCTTTCTTT. Complete variable domain (other parts from reference TRBV15 and TRBJ1-1): DAMVIQNPRYQVTQFGKPVTLSCSQTLNHNVMYWYQQKSSQAPKLLFHYYDKDFNNEADTPDNFQSRRPNTSFCFLDIRSPGLGDTAMYLCATSSGQANTEAFFGQGTRLTVV.

DNA for the CDR3: TGTGCCAGCCTCCGCCAACAACCCCATGGCTACACCTTC. Amino acids: CASLRQQPHGYTF. This rearrangement joins TRBV2 to TRBJ1-2; D unclear. The V end lost 8 bases, the J end lost 6 bases, and 16 bases lay between the germline ends. The CDR3 extends over 13 amino acids. Per the germline V gene, CDR1 is SNHLY and CDR2 is FYNNEI.

The V and J genes are TRBV30 and TRBJ1-6; 7 nucleotides agree with TRBD1. The CDR3 has 13 amino acids. The J segment lost 5 bases and the V segment lost 5 bases, leaving 3 bases of the junction unmatched. CDR1 and CDR2 from the germline V gene are GTSNPN and SVGIG (reference sequence). CDR3 nucleotide sequence: TGTGCCTGGGGGACAGACGATAATTCACCCCTCCACTTT. It codes for CAWGTDDNSPLHF.

This clone has a single count. The rearrangement uses TRBV29-1 and TRBJ2-3; D is undetermined. Trimming took 4 bases from V and 0 from J, leaving 5 bases between them. CDR1 and CDR2 (germline): SQVTM, ANQGSEA. The CDR3 runs 12 residues. CDR3 nucleotides: TGCAGCGTTGGTGGGAGCACAGATACGCAGTATTTT. Amino acids: CSVGGSTDTQYF.

This chain joins TRBV18 and TRBJ2-5, with 12 bases aligning to TRBD2. The V segment lost 3 bases and the J segment 5 bases; nucleotides outside the gene matches: 7. CDR1 is KGHSH and CDR2 is LQKENI in the germline V gene. The CDR3 totals 16 residues. CDR3 sequence: CASSPRRTSGKETQYF. For the CDR3, the DNA is TGTGCCAGCTCACCTCGACGGACTAGCGGGAAGGAGACCCAGTACTTC.

The rearrangement uses TRBV6-5 and TRBJ2-1; the match to TRBD2 covers 11 bases. The CDR3 spans 15 residues. J gave up 4 bases and V 6 bases, and 5 bases lay outside the gene matches. Germline CDR1 reads MNHEY; CDR2 reads SVGAGI. CDR3 nucleotide sequence: TGTGCCAGCAGCTACAGACTAGCGGGGTACAATGAGCAGTTCTTC. Protein: CASSYRLAGYNEQFF.

The chain carries TRBV4-1 and TRBJ1-4; a possible D gene is TRBD1 (6 bases). V gave up 0 bases and J gave up 4 bases, with 9 bases separating them. In germline, CDR1 is MGHRA, CDR2 YSYEKL. The length of the CDR3 is 15 residues. The CDR3 protein is CASSQDRGFNEKLFF. DNA for the CDR3: TGCGCCAGCAGCCAAGACAGGGGCTTTAATGAAAAACTGTTTTTT.

The chain employs TRBV4-1 and TRBJ2-3; 9 bases are shared with TRBD1. The CDR3 spans 17 residues. Germline CDR1 MGHRA, CDR2 YSYEKL. V was pared by 1 base and J by 4 bases, with 9 bases of the junction left unmatched. The CDR3 nucleotides read TGCGCCAGCAGCCAAGTCTCAACCGGACAGGGGCCAGATACGCAGTATTTT. This encodes CASSQVSTGQGPDTQYF.

CDR3 DNA: TGTGCCAGCAGTAACGTGGTGAACACTGAAGCTTTCTTT. Its protein is CASSNVVNTEAFF. V usage is TRBV28 and J usage is TRBJ1-1; D not resolved. CDR3 length: 13 residues. The germline V and J ends were trimmed by 5 bases and 0 bases, with 7 bases remaining between them. Germline values: CDR1 MDHEN, CDR2 SYDVKM.

This clone was recorded only once. The rearrangement uses TRBV2 and TRBJ1-1; D not certain. The CDR3 extends over 14 amino acids. The germline gives CDR1 SNHLY, CDR2 FYNNEI. The V end was cut by 2 bases, the J end by 0 bases, with 7 bases between. The CDR3 DNA follows: TGTGCCAGCAGTGAAAGGGCCTTGAACACTGAAGCTTTCTTT. Amino acid sequence: CASSERALNTEAFF.

V usage is TRBV28 and J usage is TRBJ1-1; maybe TRBD1 (5 bases). The CDR3 is 14 residues long. With 5 bases removed from V and 0 bases from J, the gap between germline ends came to 10 bases. Germline CDR1 MDHEN, CDR2 SYDVKM. This CDR3 reads CASSPGGLNTEAFF. The CDR3 DNA sequence: TGTGCCAGCAGTCCCGGGGGTCTGAACACTGAAGCTTTCTTT.

The rearrangement joins TRBV10-3 to TRBJ2-3, with D possibly called TRBD1 or TRBD2 (6 bases each). Germline V CDR1 and CDR2: ENHRY, SYGVKD. V was shortened by 6 bases and J by 4 bases, with 8 bases between the two germline ends. This CDR3 is 12 amino acids long. In DNA form, the CDR3 reads TGTGCCATCAGCGGGGGCGCAGATACGCAGTATTTT. Amino acids: CAISGGADTQYF.

J is TRBJ2-7 and V is TRBV7-3; D perhaps matches TRBD1 (6 bases). CDR3 length equals 12 residues. V lost 5 bases to trimming and J lost 5 bases, with 10 bases between them. Germline V lookup: CDR1 SGHTA, CDR2 FQGTGA. The CDR3: CASSATGNEQYF. The CDR3 region has the DNA TGTGCCAGCAGCGCTACAGGGAACGAGCAGTACTTC.

This clone has just one count. The chain joins TRBV28 to TRBJ1-2; D ambiguous. The ends were cut back, 6 bases at V and 1 base at J, with 18 bases in the middle. Germline V lookup: CDR1 MDHEN, CDR2 SYDVKM. The CDR3 runs 16 residues. In DNA form, the CDR3 reads TGTGCCAGCAGCCGCTATCTTGTAGGGAATAACTATGGCTACACCTTC. Translated: CASSRYLVGNNYGYTF.

This chain links TRBV7-2 with TRBJ1-4; 8 nucleotides agree with TRBD1. Trimming removed 5 bases from V and 8 bases from J; junction bases left unmatched: 10. The CDR3 contains 15 residues. The germline V gene has CDR1 SGHTA and CDR2 FQGNSA. The CDR3 nucleotides read TGTGCCAGCAGCGGCCGGGACAGGCGAGGCGAAAAACTGTTTTTT. Translation: CASSGRDRRGEKLFF.

This clone has more than one count but fewer than ten. This chain uses TRBV19 with TRBJ2-2, with D unclear. Germline V CDR1 and CDR2: LNHDA, SQIVND (reference sequence). Between the trimmed V and J ends, which lost 3 bases and 5 bases, there was a span of 13 bases. The CDR3 totals 15 residues. CDR3 bases: TGTGCCAGTAGTATGGGTAGTCGGCGAACCGGGGAGCTGTTTTTT. Its protein product is CASSMGSRRTGELFF.

V is TRBV2 and J is TRBJ1-5, with 8 bases identical to TRBD1. The germline gives CDR1 SNHLY, CDR2 FYNNEI. The CDR3 runs to 15 residues. The V segment lost 2 bases and the J segment 4 bases; nucleotides outside the gene matches: 4. CDR3 nucleotides: TGTGCCAGCAGTGAATACAGGGGGTTGAATCAGCCCCAGCATTTT. Its translation is CASSEYRGLNQPQHF.

This clone showed up just once. The chain has TRBV24-1 and TRBJ2-7; either TRBD1 or TRBD2 may supply D (5 bases each). Germline CDR1 is KGHDR and CDR2 is SFDVKD. This CDR3 has 13 amino acids. V was clipped by 7 bases and J by 6 bases, with 15 bases between them. Written as DNA, the CDR3 is TGTGCCACCAGCAAACGGGGCCGAAGCGAGCAGTACTTC. Translating it yields CATSKRGRSEQYF.